Listed below are T cell receptor beta chains from one sample, sequenced in a study of preoperative IRX-2 immunotherapy in early breast cancer. Clones were sequenced by immunoSEQ multiplex PCR, and TCRdb holds only the in-frame ones, with some missing. The data contain roughly 93,000 clones, around 86% of them seen just once; the ten biggest clones take up approximately 2%. The source material was tumor tissue, sampled after IRX-2 immunotherapy. The source of these receptors is a human donor with breast cancer. Both conserved end residues are part of each CDR3. The order of the fields is J gene, clone size, D gene, V gene, CDR3 protein, CDR3 DNA. The D gene is left open where the match is weak. Only part of the rows carry a size: once, few, many, or a class if the clone is expanded.

TRBJ1-1	-	-	TRBV29-1	CSVEKGKTEAFF	TGCAGCGTTGAGAAGGGGAAAACTGAAGCTTTCTTT
TRBJ2-7	-	TRBD2	TRBV30	CAWRRGAGIEQYF	TGTGCCTGGAGGAGAGGAGCGGGAATCGAGCAGTACTTC
TRBJ2-7	-	-	TRBV11-3	CASDKGRAVSSYEQYF	TGTGCCAGCGATAAGGGCAGGGCGGTAAGCTCCTACGAGCAGTACTTC
TRBJ2-7	-	-	TRBV18	CASSPPSSRYEQYF	TGTGCCAGCTCACCCCCGTCAAGTAGATACGAGCAGTACTTC
TRBJ1-3	-	-	TRBV5-1	CASSLSSGNSKGNTIYF	TGCGCCAGCAGCTTGTCAAGTGGTAACAGCAAAGGAAACACCATATATTTT
TRBJ1-5	-	TRBD1	TRBV29-1	CSASQGNQPQHF	TGCAGCGCGTCACAGGGGAATCAGCCCCAGCATTTT
TRBJ2-1	once	TRBD2	TRBV5-1	CASSFQAPGTSGHEQFF	TGCGCCAGCAGCTTTCAAGCCCCCGGGACTAGCGGCCATGAGCAGTTCTTC
TRBJ2-7	-	-	TRBV11-3	CASSLVAGLREQYF	TGTGCCAGCAGCTTAGTTGCAGGGCTGAGGGAGCAGTACTTC
TRBJ1-1	-	-	TRBV6-8	CASSLPGVGTEAFF	TGTGCCAGCAGTCTACCGGGGGTCGGAACTGAAGCTTTCTTT
TRBJ1-5	-	TRBD1	TRBV6-7	CASSGQGAGGNQPQHF	TGTGCCAGCAGTGGACAGGGGGCAGGGGGCAATCAGCCCCAGCATTTT
TRBJ1-3	-	-	TRBV19	CASSIGRPRTGNTIYF	TGTGCCAGTAGTATAGGACGGCCGCGGACTGGAAACACCATATATTTT
TRBJ2-2	few	-	TRBV11-3	CASSLVSQTGELFF	TGTGCCAGCAGCTTAGTTTCACAGACCGGGGAGCTGTTTTTT
TRBJ1-3	-	TRBD1	TRBV11-3	CASSSDRRAWRNTIYF	TGTGCCAGCAGCTCGGACAGGCGAGCGTGGCGGAACACCATATATTTT
TRBJ2-3	-	-	TRBV6-8	CASSARPRDTQYF	TGTGCCAGCAGTGCCCGCCCGAGGGATACGCAGTATTTT
TRBJ1-2	few	-	TRBV30	CAWREGQVDGYTF	TGTGCCTGGAGAGAGGGACAAGTTGATGGCTACACCTTC
TRBJ1-5	-	-	TRBV6-8	CASSSGVYSNQPQHF	TGTGCCAGCAGTTCAGGGGTGTATAGCAATCAGCCCCAGCATTTT
TRBJ2-6	-	-	TRBV5-1	CASSLARTGANVLTF	TGCGCCAGCAGCTTGGCCAGGACTGGGGCCAACGTCCTGACTTTC
TRBJ1-2	-	TRBD1	TRBV7-6	CASSKDQGAYGYTF	TGTGCCAGCAGCAAAGACCAGGGGGCATATGGCTACACCTTC
TRBJ1-5	-	-	TRBV15	CATSREGFNQPQHF	TGTGCCACCAGCAGAGAGGGCTTCAATCAGCCCCAGCATTTT
TRBJ1-1	-	-	TRBV5-1	CASSASTGNTEAFF	TGCGCCAGCAGCGCAAGCACAGGGAACACTGAAGCTTTCTTT
TRBJ1-1	once	-	TRBV19	CARTDSDMMNTEAFF	TGTGCCAGGACGGACAGTGACATGATGAACACTGAAGCTTTCTTT
TRBJ1-4	-	TRBD1	TRBV18	CASSGTGDEKLFF	TGTGCCAGCTCCGGGACAGGGGATGAAAAACTGTTTTTT
TRBJ2-7	-	-	TRBV28	CASSSRVHEQYF	TGTGCCAGCAGTTCCAGGGTTCACGAGCAGTACTTC
TRBJ2-7	-	-	TRBV11-3	CASSFGGERDEQYF	TGTGCCAGCAGCTTTGGGGGAGAGAGAGATGAGCAGTACTTC
TRBJ1-3	-	-	TRBV5-1	CASSLGTSISGNTIYF	TGCGCCAGCAGCTTAGGGACGTCAATCTCTGGAAACACCATATATTTT
TRBJ2-2	-	-	TRBV5-1	CASSWKGLEQGNTGELFF	TGCGCCAGCAGCTGGAAGGGGTTGGAGCAGGGCAACACCGGGGAGCTGTTTTTT
TRBJ2-7	-	-	TRBV15	CATSRDRRNFYEQYF	TGTGCCACCAGCAGAGATCGTAGGAATTTCTACGAGCAGTACTTC
TRBJ2-3	-	-	TRBV19	CASSTRQATNRDTQYF	TGTGCCAGTAGTACCCGACAGGCAACTAACAGGGATACGCAGTATTTT
TRBJ1-4	once	-	TRBV5-1	CASSLQGRGEKLFF	TGCGCCAGCAGCTTACAGGGTCGGGGTGAAAAACTGTTTTTT
TRBJ2-7	-	-	TRBV7-6	CASSLVGGPGEQYF	TGTGCCAGCAGCTTGGTGGGGGGGCCTGGCGAGCAGTACTTC
TRBJ1-2	-	TRBD1	TRBV7-2	CASSVGQGGYGYTF	TGTGCCAGCAGTGTCGGACAGGGGGGCTATGGCTACACCTTC
TRBJ2-2	-	-	TRBV6-8	CASSEVMNTGELFF	TGTGCCAGCAGTGAGGTCATGAACACCGGGGAGCTGTTTTTT
TRBJ2-2	-	-	TRBV10-2	CASRFDGNTGELFF	TGCGCCAGCAGATTTGACGGGAACACCGGGGAGCTGTTTTTT
TRBJ2-1	-	TRBD2	TRBV5-1	CASAKASGTYNEQFF	TGCGCCAGCGCCAAGGCAAGCGGGACTTACAATGAGCAGTTCTTC
TRBJ1-2	-	-	TRBV6-8	CASSYGDGNYGYTF	TGTGCCAGCAGTTACGGCGACGGGAACTATGGCTACACCTTC
TRBJ1-1	-	-	TRBV6-4	CASSVGETEAFF	TGTGCCAGCAGCGTCGGTGAAACTGAAGCTTTCTTT
TRBJ1-1	-	TRBD1	TRBV18	CASSPGQGLGTEAFF	TGTGCCAGCTCACCCGGACAGGGCTTGGGCACTGAAGCTTTCTTT
TRBJ1-5	-	-	TRBV7-4	CASSPSGGWENQPQHF	TGTGCCAGCAGCCCGTCGGGAGGGTGGGAAAATCAGCCCCAGCATTTT
TRBJ2-3	-	-	TRBV7-5	CASSLDTRGDTQYF	TGTGCCAGCAGCTTGGACACTAGGGGGGATACGCAGTATTTT
TRBJ1-1	-	TRBD1	TRBV19	CASSPRQGVNAFF	TGTGCCAGTAGTCCCCGACAGGGGGTGAATGCTTTCTTT
TRBJ2-7	-	TRBD1	TRBV15	CATSIRTGGNEQYF	TGTGCCACCAGCATACGGACAGGGGGGAACGAGCAGTACTTC
TRBJ2-5	-	TRBD2	TRBV6-8	CASSRAGLQETQYF	TGTGCCAGCAGTAGAGCGGGACTACAAGAGACCCAGTACTTC